This TCR beta chain comes out of a study of graft-versus-host responses after intestinal transplantation. Study context: Recipients across the board were started on anti-thymocyte globulin induction, then kept on tacrolimus and steroids for 2 to 4 years.

Some clones are missing from TCRdb's copy, which holds only in-frame ones; the method was immunoSEQ multiplex PCR. The sample records roughly 9,700 clones, roughly 38% being singletons. Irradiated, violet-dye-labeled stimulators (roughly 200,000) were plated alongside roughly 200,000 CFSE-labeled responders. The authors sorted proliferating CFSE-low CD3+CD4+ and CD3+CD8+ responders after the reaction. The length of the CDR3 is 15 residues. Germline CDR1 PRHDT, CDR2 FYEKMQ (reference sequence). V gave up 0 bases and J gave up 4 bases; unmatched junction bases: 6. Study-wide results and caveats: GvH clones turned up in recipient marrow; some had shown up first in ileum or blood. The study found high graft-versus-host to host-versus-graft clonal ratios in allografts of patients with graft-donor T cell macrochimerism.

V and J are TRBV13 and TRBJ2-7; 7 bases are a match to TRBD1. The specimen was alloreactive CD8+ T cells from a mixed lymphocyte reaction culture, collected before intestinal transplant. Subset noted: CFSE-low proliferating T cells sorted from roughly six-day pre-transplant mixed lymphocyte reaction (GvH or HvG direction). The origin of this receptor is a human patient who received an intestinal transplant. The DNA of the CDR3 is TGTGCCAGCAGCTTAGGAGCGCAGGGGGAATACGAGCAGTACTTC. Protein product: CASSLGAQGEYEQYF. The full variable domain, its missing parts supplied by reference TRBV13 and TRBJ2-7, is AAGVIQSPRHLIKEKRETATLKCYPIPRHDTVYWYQQGPGQDPQFLISFYEKMQSDKGSIPDRFSAQQFSDYHSELNMSSLELGDSALYFCASSLGAQGEYEQYFGPGTRLTVT.